The 8 T cell receptor beta chains below were found in one sample sequenced in a study of blood T cells in healthy people across ages. Together with a sample-barcoded 5' primer, a J-beta primer mix was included in a second PCR lasting about 7 to 11 cycles. From the 5' RACE reads, TCRdb called clonotypes with MiXCR, one entry per CDR3 protein. The sample contains 1.5 million to 2 million distinct CDR3 sequences, roughly 30% of which appear only once. The sample comprised blood. The receptor set was obtained from a woman aged 25 to 39 in good health.

Ten or more counts support this clonotype. V gene TRBV7-2 combines with J gene TRBJ2-7; 7 positions agree with TRBD2. Germline loops: CDR1 SGHTA, CDR2 FQGNSA. V lost 6 bases and J lost 3; bases outside the gene matches: 8. This CDR3 comprises 14 residues. In DNA, the CDR3 is TGTGCCAGCAGAAAGGGCGGGAGTTACTACGAGCAGTACTTC. This encodes CASRKGGSYYEQYF.

This clonotype came up many times. The gene calls are TRBV10-3 and TRBJ2-7; TRBD2 is a possible D gene (7 bases). The CDR3 is made up of 12 amino acids. Per the germline V gene, CDR1 is ENHRY and CDR2 is SYGVKD. V shed 6 bases and J shed 6 bases, with 12 bases lying between them. CDR3 in amino acids: CAIRLRGGEQYF. The CDR3 nucleotides read TGTGCCATCAGACTAAGGGGGGGCGAGCAGTACTTC.

This CDR3 reads CASSSLPIAAYSYNEQFF. The CDR3 DNA reads TGCGCCAGCAGCTCCCTCCCCATAGCCGCCTACTCCTACAATGAGCAGTTCTTC. The genes are TRBV5-1 and TRBJ2-1; D call uncertain. Germline V CDR1 and CDR2: SGHRS, YFSETQ. The CDR3 is 18 amino acids. Between the trimmed V and J ends, which lost 3 bases and 0 bases, there was a span of 19 bases.

The V call is TRBV18, the J call TRBJ2-5; TRBD1 matches 7 bases. The trim removed 2 bases at V and 4 bases at J, leaving 13 bases unmatched. Per the germline V gene, CDR1 is KGHSH and CDR2 is LQKENI. The CDR3 extends over 17 amino acids. CDR3 sequence (DNA): TGTGCCAGCTCACCATCAACCCCGGGACAGTGGACAGAGACCCAGTACTTC. It encodes CASSPSTPGQWTETQYF. Supplemented by reference TRBV18 and TRBJ2-5, the full variable domain reads NAGVMQNPRHLVRRRGQEARLRCSPMKGHSHVYWYRQLPEEGLKFMVYLQKENIIDESGMPKERFSAEFPKEGPSILRIQQVVRGDSAAYFCASSPSTPGQWTETQYFGPGTRLLVL.

This clonotype has more than one count but fewer than ten. This chain connects TRBV2 to TRBJ1-5; D unclear. The CDR3 totals 14 residues. CDR1 is SNHLY and CDR2 is FYNNEI in the germline V gene. V lost 7 bases to trimming and J lost 7 bases, with 17 bases between them. CDR3 sequence: CASMRTGPGQPQHF. CDR3 DNA sequence: TGTGCCAGCATGCGGACCGGGCCCGGACAGCCCCAGCATTTT.

The chain links TRBV27 to TRBJ2-3; 12 nucleotides line up with TRBD2. There are 18 residues in the CDR3. V lost 6 bases to trimming and J lost 3 bases; unmatched junction nucleotides: 13. Germline assignment: CDR1 MNHEY and CDR2 SMNVEV (reference sequence). The CDR3 DNA reads as TGTGCCAGCAGCCCCCTTGACACTAGCGGGGGGACTACAGATACGCAGTATTTT. Protein: CASSPLDTSGGTTDTQYF.

This chain connects TRBV4-2 to TRBJ1-4; D may be TRBD1 (6 bases). The V gene's germline CDR1 is LGHNA and CDR2 YNFKEQ. V lost 0 bases and J 3 bases, leaving 14 bases between the germline ends. The CDR3 is 17 amino acids. CDR3 residues: CASSQDGRGAANEKLFF. In DNA form, the CDR3 reads TGTGCCAGCAGCCAAGATGGACGGGGGGCTGCTAATGAAAAACTGTTTTTT.

The chain employs TRBV2 and TRBJ2-7, with 8 bases lining up with TRBD2. Trimming took 2 bases from V and 1 from J; bases not matched to a gene: 4. CDR1 is SNHLY and CDR2 is FYNNEI in the germline V gene. This CDR3 is built from 15 residues. In DNA form, the CDR3 reads TGTGCCAGCAGTGAAAGACTAGCGACATCCTACGAGCAGTACTTC. Translated: CASSERLATSYEQYF.